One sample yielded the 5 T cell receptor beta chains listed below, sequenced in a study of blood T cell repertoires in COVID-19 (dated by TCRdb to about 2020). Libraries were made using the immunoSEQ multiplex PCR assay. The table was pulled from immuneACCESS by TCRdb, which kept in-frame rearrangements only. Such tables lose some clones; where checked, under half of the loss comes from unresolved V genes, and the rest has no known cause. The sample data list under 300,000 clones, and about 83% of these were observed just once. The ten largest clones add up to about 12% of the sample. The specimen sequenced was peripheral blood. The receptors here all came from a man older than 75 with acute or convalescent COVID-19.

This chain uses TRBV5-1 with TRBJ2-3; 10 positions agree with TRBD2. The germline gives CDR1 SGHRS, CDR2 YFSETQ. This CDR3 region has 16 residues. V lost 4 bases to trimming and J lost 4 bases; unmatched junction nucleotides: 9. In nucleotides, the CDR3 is TGCGCCAGCAGCGGATACTTAGCGGGGGGACCAGATACGCAGTATTTT. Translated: CASSGYLAGGPDTQYF. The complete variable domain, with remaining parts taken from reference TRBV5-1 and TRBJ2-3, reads KAGVTQTPRYLIKTRGQQVTLSCSPISGHRSVSWYQQTPGQGLQFLFEYFSETQRNKGNFPGRFSGRQFSNSRSEMNVSTLELGDSALYLCASSGYLAGGPDTQYFGPGTRLTVL.

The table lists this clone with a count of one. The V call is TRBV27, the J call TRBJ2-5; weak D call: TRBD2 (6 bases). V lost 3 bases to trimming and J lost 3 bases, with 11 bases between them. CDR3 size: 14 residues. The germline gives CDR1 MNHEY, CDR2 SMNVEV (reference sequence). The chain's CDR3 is CASSFSQREETQYF. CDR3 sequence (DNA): TGTGCCAGCAGTTTCTCGCAGCGGGAAGAGACCCAGTACTTC.

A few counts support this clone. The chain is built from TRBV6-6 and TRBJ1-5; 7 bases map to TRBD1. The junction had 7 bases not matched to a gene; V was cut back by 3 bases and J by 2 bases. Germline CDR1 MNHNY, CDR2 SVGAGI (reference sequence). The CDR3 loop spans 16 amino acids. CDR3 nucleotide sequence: TGTGCCAGCAGTTATTCACAGGGGTTTGGCAATCAGCCCCAGCATTTT. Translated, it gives CASSYSQGFGNQPQHF.

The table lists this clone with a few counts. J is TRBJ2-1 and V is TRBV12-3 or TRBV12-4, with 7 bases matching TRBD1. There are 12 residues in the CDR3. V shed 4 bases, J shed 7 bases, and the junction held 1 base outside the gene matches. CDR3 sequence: CASSSQGNEQFF. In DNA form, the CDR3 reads TGTGCCAGCAGTTCACAGGGGAATGAGCAGTTCTTC.

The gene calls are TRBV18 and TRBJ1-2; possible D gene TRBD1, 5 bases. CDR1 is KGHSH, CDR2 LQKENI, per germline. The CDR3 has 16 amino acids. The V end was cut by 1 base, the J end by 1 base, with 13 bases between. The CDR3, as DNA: TGTGCCAGCTCACCACTCTCAGGGTCTGGTAACTATGGCTACACCTTC. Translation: CASSPLSGSGNYGYTF.